These 26 T cell receptor beta chains share one sample of origin, sequenced in a study of OX40 agonist ivuxolimab in advanced cancers. TCRdb's copy holds only in-frame clones and misses some; the assay was immunoSEQ multiplex PCR. The table includes 70,000 to 85,000 clones, approximately 91% detected once. This specimen was CD4+ or CD8+ T cells sorted from blood, taken in a trial of the OX40 agonist ivuxolimab. The receptors come from an adult with an advanced solid tumor such as melanoma, head and neck, liver or kidney cancer.

This clone was seen a handful of times. The V gene is TRBV28, the J gene TRBJ1-5, with TRBD1 identical over 8 bases. The CDR3 is 15 amino acids. V lost 6 bases, J lost 6 bases, and 10 bases stayed unmatched. The V gene's germline CDR1 is MDHEN and CDR2 SYDVKM. The CDR3: CASSPGQGRFQPQHF. Written as DNA, the CDR3 is TGTGCCAGCAGCCCCGGACAGGGTCGCTTTCAGCCCCAGCATTTT.

As regards this clone: No conserved phenylalanine or tryptophan is present at the end of the CDR3, so a read error is the likely explanation. The DNA is omitted, as the CDR3 cannot be located on it reliably, and the CDR3 follows TCRdb's listing. The chain carries TRBV2 and TRBJ1-2; TRBD1, the table's D call, lacks a check against the DNA. The CDR3 region is 11 residues in length, termini included. Germline V gene lookup returns CDR1 SNHLY and CDR2 FYNNEI. This chain's CDR3 is CASSLLGALYV.

In its sample, this clone was seen a few times. The rearrangement links TRBV7-8 to TRBJ1-4; 9 bases match TRBD1. Germline assignment: CDR1 SGHVS and CDR2 FQNEAQ. This CDR3 is 15 amino acids long. The J segment lost 7 bases and the V segment lost 2 bases, leaving 5 bases of the junction unmatched. Here the CDR3 DNA reads TGTGCCAGCAGCTTACATCGGACAGGGGTTGAAAAACTGTTTTTT. The encoded protein is CASSLHRTGVEKLFF.

This chain links TRBV18 with TRBJ2-6, with a weak D call TRBD1 (5 bases). The V and J ends lost 4 bases and 0 bases respectively, with 7 bases between them. Germline loops: CDR1 KGHSH, CDR2 LQKENI. This CDR3 is built from 15 residues. In DNA, the CDR3 is TGTGCCAGCTCACGTAGGGGCTCTGGGGCCAACGTCCTGACTTTC. Protein: CASSRRGSGANVLTF.

This CDR3 reads CASSRDGNQPQHF. CDR3 bases: TGTGCCAGCAGCAGGGACGGCAATCAGCCCCAGCATTTT. The V call is TRBV7-2, the J call TRBJ1-5, with D perhaps TRBD1 (5 bases). V lost 5 bases to trimming and J lost 2 bases, with 7 bases between them. Germline loops: CDR1 SGHTA, CDR2 FQGNSA. The CDR3 has 13 amino acids.

The chain couples TRBV7-9 to TRBJ2-5; 7 nucleotides agree with TRBD2. V was clipped by 1 base and J by 4 bases; unmatched bases: 12. Per germline, CDR1 SEHNR and CDR2 FQNEAQ (reference sequence). The length of the CDR3 is 17 residues. CDR3 DNA sequence: TGTGCCAGCAGCTTAGGTGCAGCGGGAATTAGGGTAGAGACCCAGTACTTC. Translating gives CASSLGAAGIRVETQYF.

The rearrangement uses TRBV18 and TRBJ2-7, with 8 bases identical to TRBD1. The J segment lost 2 bases and the V segment lost 4 bases, leaving 10 bases of the junction unmatched. Germline CDR1 and CDR2: KGHSH and LQKENI. The CDR3 consists of 16 residues. The CDR3 loop is CASSLSGGASTYEQYF. CDR3 DNA sequence: TGTGCCAGCTCACTTTCAGGGGGCGCTTCTACCTACGAGCAGTACTTC.

This rearrangement joins TRBV15 to TRBJ1-2, with D possibly TRBD1 on 6 matching bases. The V end was cut by 0 bases, the J end by 8 bases, with 13 bases between. This CDR3 has 14 residues. CDR1 LNHNV and CDR2 YYDKDF come from the germline V gene (reference sequence). The CDR3 nucleotides read TGTGCCACCAGCAGAGATCGACAGGCAGACGGCTACACCTTC. Residues: CATSRDRQADGYTF.

This chain uses TRBV6-5 with TRBJ1-1, with D hard to call. Germline V gene lookup returns CDR1 MNHEY and CDR2 SVGAGI. This CDR3 region has 14 residues. V lost 5 bases and J lost 0, with 10 bases in between. In DNA form, the CDR3 reads TGTGCCAGCAGTACCCCGCGGCTGAACACTGAAGCTTTCTTT. Its protein product is CASSTPRLNTEAFF.

About this clone itself: A junction end diverges from the germline sequence, so it may reflect a read error. The CDR3 spells CASTLHTLARTYNEQFF. CDR3 DNA sequence: TGTGCCAGCACCTTACACACGTTAGCGCGGACCTACAATGAGCAGTTCTTC. V is TRBV7-2 and J is TRBJ2-1, with D maybe TRBD2 (5 bases). This CDR3 comprises 17 residues. The germline V gene has CDR1 SGHTA and CDR2 FQGNSA.

CDR3 DNA: TGTGCCAGCAGTGGAACAGCGGGCCTTCTTGGGAGTAAAAACATTCAGTACTTC. It codes for CASSGTAGLLGSKNIQYF. The chain is built from TRBV2 and TRBJ2-4; tentative D call: TRBD2 (6 bases). Trimming removed 4 bases at V and 4 bases at J, with 23 bases between. Germline CDR1 and CDR2: SNHLY and FYNNEI. This CDR3 region has 18 residues.

V is TRBV5-6 and J is TRBJ2-2; 8 nucleotides line up with TRBD1. The CDR3 is 15 residues long. Germline CDR1 SGHDT, CDR2 YYEEEE. With 5 bases clipped from V and 2 bases from J, the junction kept 5 bases outside the gene matches. CDR3 amino acids: CASRNRGTNTGELFF. In DNA, the CDR3 is TGTGCCAGCAGAAACAGGGGGACAAACACCGGGGAGCTGTTTTTT.

This rearrangement joins TRBV5-1 to TRBJ2-2, with D tentatively TRBD1 or TRBD2 (6 bases each). V was trimmed by 5 bases and J by 3 bases, leaving 14 bases between them. The V gene's germline CDR1 is SGHRS and CDR2 YFSETQ. CDR3 length: 15 residues. CDR3 in amino acids: CASRGGGSDTGELFF. CDR3 DNA sequence: TGCGCCAGCAGAGGAGGGGGTAGCGACACCGGGGAGCTGTTTTTT.

The chain joins TRBV2 to TRBJ1-1; tentatively, D is TRBD1 (5 bases). The CDR3 covers 12 residues. Germline V gives CDR1 SNHLY, CDR2 FYNNEI. V lost 6 bases, J lost 14 bases, and 19 bases lay in between. The CDR3 DNA is TGTGCCAGCAGGGGGGACGTTCCCTCCTCCTTCTTT. It encodes CASRGDVPSSFF.

The J gene is TRBJ2-3, the V gene TRBV6-5; D is perhaps TRBD1 or TRBD2 (5 bases each). V gave up 5 bases and J gave up 2 bases, with 14 bases separating them. Germline lookup yields CDR1 MNHEY and CDR2 SVGAGI. This CDR3 is built from 15 residues. CDR3 in amino acids: CASSNRDPNTDTQYF. The CDR3 DNA reads TGTGCCAGCAGTAACCGGGACCCAAACACAGATACGCAGTATTTT.

Here the CDR3 reads CASSSSTSGRRETQYF. CDR3 sequence (DNA): TGTGCCAGCAGCTCCTCGACTAGCGGGAGGCGAGAGACCCAGTACTTC. This sequence joins TRBV7-8 and TRBJ2-5; 13 nucleotides line up with TRBD2. The CDR3 length is 16 residues. Germline V CDR1 and CDR2: SGHVS, FQNEAQ. Trimming removed 4 bases from V and 4 bases from J; junction bases left unmatched: 6.

The rearrangement links TRBV6-5 to TRBJ1-1; D call uncertain. V shed 2 bases and J shed 3 bases, with 7 bases lying between them. This CDR3 spans 13 amino acids. From germline, CDR1 is MNHEY and CDR2 SVGAGI. Here the CDR3 reads CASSYPGDTEAFF. The CDR3 nucleotides are TGTGCCAGCAGTTACCCGGGCGACACTGAAGCTTTCTTT.

This chain joins TRBV29-1 and TRBJ1-5; TRBD1 agrees at 7 bases. Trimming cost V 4 bases and J 6 bases; bases outside gene matches: 6. Germline values: CDR1 SQVTM, CDR2 ANQGSEA. There are 13 residues in the CDR3. DNA of the CDR3: TGCAGCGTTGGCGTAACAGGGGCTCAGCCCCAGCATTTT. Protein product: CSVGVTGAQPQHF. The full variable domain, in which reference TRBV29-1 and TRBJ1-5 provide the parts outside the CDR3, is SAVISQKPSRDICQRGTSLTIQCQVDSQVTMMFWYRQQPGQSLTLIATANQGSEATYESGFVIDKFPISRPNLTFSTLTVSNMSPEDSSIYLCSVGVTGAQPQHFGDGTRLSIL.

The V and J genes are TRBV5-6 and TRBJ2-3, with D maybe TRBD1 (5 bases). V dropped 2 bases and J dropped 3 bases, with 13 bases sitting between them. The germline gives CDR1 SGHDT, CDR2 YYEEEE. CDR3 length equals 15 residues. The CDR3 DNA sequence: TGTGCCAGCAGCTTTTTACAGGCGATGACAGATACGCAGTATTTT. Protein product: CASSFLQAMTDTQYF.

This clone was recorded once. The V and J genes are TRBV10-2 and TRBJ2-7, with TRBD2 matching 7 bases. Germline values: CDR1 WSHSY, CDR2 SAAADI. CDR3 length: 13 amino acids. J was trimmed by 3 bases and V by 6 bases; bases with no gene match: 5. This chain's CDR3 is CASSAGGSYEQYF. The CDR3 DNA reads TGCGCCAGCAGCGCCGGCGGGAGCTACGAGCAGTACTTC.

Of note for this clone: Being one base from a much bigger clone, this may be a read error. The chain recombines TRBV11-2 with TRBJ2-7; D is unclear. The CDR3 is made up of 12 amino acids. Germline V gene data show CDR1 as SGHAT and CDR2 as FQNNGV. V lost 4 bases to trimming and J lost 2 bases, with 6 bases between them. The CDR3 bases are TGTGCCAGCAGCTCCGGTCCCTACGAGCAGTACTTC. Amino acids: CASSSGPYEQYF. Together with reference TRBV11-2 and TRBJ2-7, the CDR3 gives the full variable domain: EAGVAQSPRYKIIEKRQSVAFWCNPISGHATLYWYQQILGQGPKLLIQFQNNGVVDDSQLPKDRFSAERLKGVDSTLKIQPAKLEDSAVYLCASSSGPYEQYFGPGTRLTVT.

The CDR3 DNA is TGTGCCAGCAGCTTAGGGGGAGAGCTTGAGCAGTTCTTC. This gives the protein CASSLGGELEQFF. The rearrangement links TRBV7-2 to TRBJ2-1, with D maybe TRBD2 (5 bases). Looked up from germline, CDR1 is SGHTA and CDR2 is FQGNSA. Trimming took 1 base from V and 9 from J, leaving 10 bases between them. This CDR3 contains 13 residues.

The chain employs TRBV7-2 and TRBJ2-1; TRBD1 might be the D (5 bases). CDR1 is SGHTA, CDR2 FQGNSA, per germline. Between the trimmed V and J ends, which lost 0 bases and 6 bases, there was a span of 12 bases. The CDR3 has 15 residues. The DNA of the CDR3 is TGTGCCAGCAGCTTAGCGCGTGGCAGGGTCAATGAGCAGTTCTTC. Protein sequence: CASSLARGRVNEQFF.

The rearrangement joins TRBV27 to TRBJ1-2; 8 positions match TRBD1. Unmatched junction bases numbered 19, after V lost 6 bases and J lost 4 bases. The CDR3 extends over 18 amino acids. Germline V gene data show CDR1 as MNHEY and CDR2 as SMNVEV (reference sequence). CDR3 nucleotide sequence: TGTGCCAGCAGCAAAGACTTTGTTGACAGGGGATCGACCTATGGCTACACCTTC. Protein sequence: CASSKDFVDRGSTYGYTF.

The chain combines TRBV28 with TRBJ1-2; 7 nucleotides match TRBD1. With V trimmed by 5 bases and J by 8 bases, 5 bases remained unmatched. In germline, CDR1 is MDHEN, CDR2 SYDVKM. CDR3 length equals 12 residues. Here the CDR3 DNA reads TGTGCCAGCAGTGACAGGGTTCGGGGCTACACCTTC. Encoded protein: CASSDRVRGYTF.

The chain combines TRBV7-3 with TRBJ1-2; D not resolved. The CDR3 has 13 residues. CDR1 SGHTA and CDR2 FQGTGA come from the germline V gene. V was trimmed by 8 bases and J by 0 bases, leaving 10 bases between them. The CDR3 DNA reads TGTGCCAGCGGCGACGGAACTAACTATGGCTACACCTTC. It codes for CASGDGTNYGYTF.